The T cell receptor (beta chain) under discussion was sequenced for a study of tumor and adjacent non-tumor tissue in lung cancer. The library came from three nested PCR rounds adapted from ARM-PCR protocols. TCRdb independently ran MiXCR on the multiplex PCR reads; one entry per CDR3 protein. The table has 89,000 or so distinct CDR3 sequences, 61% seen once. The CDR3 totals 13 residues. Trimming stripped 6 bases from V and 7 bases from J, with 13 bases between. CDR1 MNHNY and CDR2 SVGAGI come from the germline V gene (reference sequence). In this sample, this clonotype turned up many times. No cell sorting was done before RNA was extracted from the tissue.

This sequence originates from a man aged 70-80 years with non-small cell lung cancer. Sequencing used lung tumor tissue. This sequence joins TRBV6-6 and TRBJ2-1; no clear D gene. CDR3 DNA: TGTGCCAGCAGAGCGAAGACGCGGAATGAGCAGTTCTTC. Translated, it gives CASRAKTRNEQFF.